This paragraph covers one T cell receptor (beta chain) sequence. The same CDR3 also results from other DNA sequences found in this sample. The data derive from a study of blood T cell repertoires in COVID-19. Cohort assignment relied on participant-reported clinical history. A COVID-19 case was met by exposed participants within 2 weeks before study entry. Method: immunoSEQ multiplex PCR; TCRdb's copy keeps in-frame clones and lacks some. The table shows around 340,000 clones, with more than 70% occurring only once. The clonotype was recovered from a woman aged 30 to 39 who had been exposed to COVID-19. The sequencing input was PBMCs or T cells enriched from blood (not recorded which).

The CDR3 DNA sequence: TGTGCCAGCAGCCCTAGCGGGAGCGGATCCTACGAGCAGTACTTC. Translated, it gives CASSPSGSGSYEQYF. The J gene is TRBJ2-7, the V gene TRBV7-8; 10 bases fit TRBD2. After removal of 5 bases from V and 1 base from J, the junction contained 5 bases not matched to a gene. The CDR3 runs to 15 residues. The germline V gene has CDR1 SGHVS and CDR2 FQNEAQ. Full variable domain (remainder filled in from reference TRBV7-8 and TRBJ2-7): GAGVSQSPRYKVAKRGQDVALRCDPISGHVSLFWYQQALGQGPEFLTYFQNEAQLDKSGLPSDRFFAERPEGSVSTLKIQRTQQEDSAVYLCASSPSGSGSYEQYFGPGTRLTVT.